This paragraph covers one TCR beta chain sequence. The target antigen is unknown. The CDR3 spans 15 residues. Germline CDR1 reads LNHDA; CDR2 reads SQIVND (reference sequence). V was cut by 3 bases and J by 0 bases, with 12 bases left in between. This sample is part of a study of OX40 agonist ivuxolimab in advanced cancers. Clones were read by immunoSEQ multiplex PCR, and TCRdb kept only the in-frame ones, dropping some. Altogether 35,000 to 45,000 clones are present, around 82% being singletons, with the ten largest covering around 2.1%. General study results and limits: Expanded peripheral T-cell antigen specificity went undetermined. There were, on average, more expanded clones in CD8+ T cells than in CD4+. Both blood CD4+ and CD8+ T cells showed clonal growth by week 6 at 0.1 to 3.0 mg/kg.

The input for sequencing was CD4+ or CD8+ T cells sorted from blood, taken in a trial of the OX40 agonist ivuxolimab. The origin of this receptor is an adult with an advanced solid tumor such as melanoma, head and neck, liver or kidney cancer. The chain couples TRBV19 to TRBJ2-7; possibly TRBD1 or TRBD2 for D (5 bases each). The DNA of the CDR3 is TGTGCCAGTAGTATCAGGGCAGGGACCTCCTACGAGCAGTACTTC. Translation: CASSIRAGTSYEQYF.